Each of the 5 T cell receptor beta chains below was sequenced from the same sample in a study of cytomegalovirus exposure and HLA in healthy donors. Only in-frame clones appear in the TCRdb table, and some are missing; sequencing was by immunoSEQ multiplex PCR. The top ten hold around 1.2% of the sample, which has 240,000 or so clones, approximately 84% seen once. The sample was PBMCs. The receptor set was obtained from a woman aged 25 to 45 in good health and CMV-seropositive.

The V gene is TRBV30, the J gene TRBJ1-2; D uncertain. V was clipped by 0 bases and J by 5 bases, with 13 bases between them. The CDR3 loop spans 14 amino acids. Per germline, CDR1 GTSNPN and CDR2 SVGIG (reference sequence). In DNA form, the CDR3 reads TGTGCCTGGAGTGTACGCGGGGTCCAATATGGCTACACCTTC. It yields the protein CAWSVRGVQYGYTF.

J is TRBJ1-4 and V is TRBV18; 9 positions match TRBD1. Germline loops: CDR1 KGHSH, CDR2 LQKENI. This CDR3 spans 14 amino acids. The V and J ends lost 5 bases and 8 bases, in that order; junction bases with no gene match: 6. The CDR3 sequence is CASSSTGGDEKLFF. The CDR3 DNA reads as TGTGCCAGCTCATCGACAGGGGGGGACGAAAAACTGTTTTTT.

V and J are TRBV6-1 and TRBJ1-5, with 9 positions matching TRBD1. J lost 2 bases, V lost 3 bases, and 11 bases had no gene match. The CDR3 extends over 18 amino acids. Germline assignment: CDR1 MNHNS and CDR2 SASEGT. In DNA, the CDR3 is TGTGCCAGCAGTGACCCCGACAGGGGGGTCCGGGGCAATCAGCCCCAGCATTTT. This sequence encodes CASSDPDRGVRGNQPQHF.

The chain employs TRBV29-1 and TRBJ1-1; 9 positions match TRBD1. In germline, CDR1 is SQVTM, CDR2 ANQGSEA. V lost 6 bases and J lost 1; bases outside the gene matches: 9. The CDR3 contains 15 residues. CDR3 region: CSVAGWTGENTEAFF. As DNA, the CDR3 is TGCAGCGTGGCAGGTTGGACAGGGGAGAACACTGAAGCTTTCTTT.

CDR3 sequence: CASSQVVGPSGNTIYF. For the CDR3, the DNA is TGTGCCAGCAGCCAAGTCGTGGGGCCGTCGGGAAACACCATATATTTT. The chain links TRBV14 to TRBJ1-3; a possible D gene is TRBD1 (5 bases). The CDR3 is made up of 16 amino acids. The germline V and J ends were trimmed by 1 base and 4 bases, with 14 bases remaining between them. The germline gives CDR1 SGHDN, CDR2 FVKESK.